The clone carrying this T cell receptor beta chain was seen repeatedly, ten times or more. No antigen is known for it. TCRdb passed the 5' RACE reads through MiXCR, listing each CDR3 protein once. Of 20,000 or so distinct CDR3 sequences in the sample, roughly 2.6% were seen once. The data were taken from a study of neurological immune-mediated disorders. Study findings and constraints: The expanded clones of different subjects shared no CDR3 amino acid sequences (suggesting private repertoires in all groups). No clinical or MRI feature was associated with the multiple sclerosis repertoire cluster.

This receptor was identified in a young woman with multiple sclerosis. The sequenced sample was PBMCs.

The CDR3 here is CASSLNRGDTQYF. The DNA of the CDR3 is TGTGCCAGCAGTCTGAATAGGGGGGATACGCAGTATTTT. V and J are TRBV12-3 or TRBV12-4 and TRBJ2-3, with D possibly TRBD1 on 6 matching bases. Trimming stripped 5 bases from V and 6 bases from J, with 12 bases between. The CDR3 runs 13 residues.